This record covers a single TCR beta chain. This sample stems from a study of tumor-infiltrating lymphocytes in oesophageal squamous cell carcinoma. TCRdb re-called the PCR reads through MiXCR, storing one row per CDR3 protein. The sample holds under 12,000 distinct CDR3 sequences; roughly half are singletons and the top ten take roughly 20%. This CDR3 is built from 15 residues. The V gene end was trimmed by 10 bases and the J gene end by 1 base; junction bases not matched to a gene: 3. Germline CDR1 reads MNHGY; CDR2 reads SVAAGI. Sequencing was performed on esophageal tumor tissue. This receptor was taken from a female donor with esophageal squamous cell carcinoma. J is TRBJ2-3 and V is TRBV6-9; TRBD2 matches 15 bases. The CDR3 sequence: CATRTSGGGTDTQYF. DNA of the CDR3: TGTGCCACCCGGACTAGCGGGGGGGGCACAGATACGCAGTATTTT.